This TCR beta chain was retrieved from a study of T cells in localized non-small cell lung cancer. Whole-study findings and limits: There was higher T cell clonality in uninvolved adjacent lung than in tumor, and it was highest there. Sequence data derive from only one tumor region, so heterogeneity remains possible. In the blood, greater T cell density corresponded to longer overall survival.

This CDR3 region has 15 residues. Germline values: CDR1 MRHNA, CDR2 SNTAGT. J was trimmed by 4 bases and V by 6 bases; bases with no gene match: 8. As for this clone: Its specificity is not known.

The protocol was immunoSEQ multiplex PCR, while the TCRdb copy is restricted to in-frame clones and leaves out a portion. The data show about 20,000 clones, around 87% seen once. Material: PBMCs, obtained before any cancer treatment. This TCR came from a man between 40 and 69 years old with stage II squamous cell lung carcinoma. The chain has TRBV6-4 and TRBJ2-1; the match to TRBD2 covers 8 bases. This chain's CDR3 is CASSEASGQYNEQFF. For the CDR3, the DNA is TGTGCCAGCAGCGAGGCTAGCGGGCAGTACAATGAGCAGTTCTTC.